These 5 T cell receptor beta chains were all obtained from the same sample, sequenced in a study of shared clonotypes between healthy human individuals. Repertoires were generated with immunoSEQ multiplex PCR, while TCRdb's copy carries only in-frame clones and drops some. Of some 2.3 million clones in the sample, approximately 93% were seen once. Sequenced sample: naive CD4+ T cells from PBMCs. Subset meaning: CD45RA+ positively selected. Every receptor here comes from a man aged 18 to 29 in good health. Some clones in this sample may be carry-over from other donors' samples.

The DNA for the CDR3 is TGTGCCAGCAGTTACCGCGGGAGGGAGGGTACGCAGTATTTT. Translated: CASSYRGREGTQYF. The chain joins TRBV6-5 to TRBJ2-3, with TRBD2 matching over 9 bases. The CDR3 has 14 amino acids. Trimming at V came to 2 bases and at J to 8 bases, leaving 5 bases not matched to a gene. Looked up from germline, CDR1 is MNHEY and CDR2 is SVGAGI.

The V gene is TRBV4-1, the J gene TRBJ2-1, with unresolved D. This CDR3 comprises 17 residues. From germline, CDR1 is MGHRA and CDR2 YSYEKL. Deletions cut 4 bases from V and 4 bases from J, with 20 bases between. The CDR3, as DNA: TGCGCCAGCAGCCGGGTGGGTGTAAACGCCGCTTACAATGAGCAGTTCTTC. This sequence encodes CASSRVGVNAAYNEQFF.

This clone was seen only once. This chain uses TRBV28 with TRBJ2-1; D assignment may be TRBD1 or TRBD2 (6 bases each). Trimming left V 6 bases short and J 6 bases short, with 18 bases between. There are 15 residues in the CDR3. Germline loops: CDR1 MDHEN, CDR2 SYDVKM. The DNA for the CDR3 is TGTGCCAGCAGACCCGGGGGCCAGGAGGGCAATGAGCAGTTCTTC. This sequence encodes CASRPGGQEGNEQFF. The full variable domain, with the rest looked up from reference TRBV28 and TRBJ2-1, is DVKVTQSSRYLVKRTGEKVFLECVQDMDHENMFWYRQDPGLGLRLIYFSYDVKMKEKGDIPEGYSVSREKKERFSLILESASTNQTSMYLCASRPGGQEGNEQFFGPGTRLTVL.

The table lists this clone with a count of one. The chain uses TRBV4-1 and TRBJ1-5; TRBD1 matches at 8 bases. Unmatched junction bases numbered 21, after V lost 2 bases and J lost 0 bases. The CDR3 is made up of 22 amino acids. Germline loops: CDR1 MGHRA, CDR2 YSYEKL. Here the CDR3 reads CASSQRLNRDRPLRGSNQPQHF. CDR3 nucleotides: TGCGCCAGCAGCCAACGGCTAAACCGGGACAGGCCACTAAGGGGTAGCAATCAGCCCCAGCATTTT.

V usage is TRBV5-1 and J usage is TRBJ1-3; D perhaps matches TRBD1 (6 bases). The CDR3 runs 15 residues. CDR1 and CDR2 from the germline V gene are SGHRS and YFSETQ. The V gene lost 4 bases and the J gene lost 0 bases, with 11 bases spanning the gap. The chain's CDR3 is CASSATGSSGNTIYF. Written as DNA, the CDR3 is TGCGCCAGCAGCGCTACAGGGAGCTCTGGAAACACCATATATTTT.